The next 27 T cell receptor beta chains were all read from a single sample in a study of beta chain features in type 1 diabetes. Investigators reverse transcribed all isolated RNA, so they sequenced expressed TCRB transcripts. Assay used: immunoSEQ multiplex PCR; TCRdb lists only in-frame clones, some missing. Here the sample spans hundreds of thousands of clones, around a sixth being singletons. Sample: naive CD4+ T cells from blood. Receptors originate from a man aged 18 to 35 in good health.

The chain uses TRBV7-2 and TRBJ1-2; 7 bases align to TRBD1. V gave up 5 bases and J gave up 3 bases; unmatched junction bases: 6. Germline lookup yields CDR1 SGHTA and CDR2 FQGNSA. This CDR3 comprises 14 residues. CDR3 coding DNA: TGTGCCAGCAGCCCCGCCGGGACAGACTATGGCTACACCTTC. Its translation is CASSPAGTDYGYTF.

A few counts support this clone. The chain is built from TRBV6-5 and TRBJ1-4; tentative D call: TRBD1 (5 bases). The CDR3 has 14 amino acids. The V end lost 0 bases, the J end lost 7 bases, and 9 bases lay between the germline ends. Germline CDR1 is MNHEY and CDR2 is SVGAGI. CDR3: CASSYSGPPEKLFF. The CDR3 coding sequence is TGTGCCAGCAGTTACTCGGGACCTCCTGAAAAACTGTTTTTT.

J is TRBJ1-2 and V is TRBV4-3; 8 bases align to TRBD1. The CDR3 runs 17 residues. V lost 3 bases and J lost 2; bases outside the gene matches: 11. Germline CDR1 LGHNA, CDR2 YSLEER. The CDR3 DNA is TGCGCCAGCAGCCACGGCGTTAAACAGGGGGTAAACTATGGCTACACCTTC. Translation: CASSHGVKQGVNYGYTF.

This clone was counted between two and nine times. The chain carries TRBV28 and TRBJ2-1; perhaps TRBD2 as D (5 bases). This CDR3 region has 15 residues. V lost 7 bases and J lost 1, with 14 bases in between. The germline gives CDR1 MDHEN, CDR2 SYDVKM. The CDR3 here is CASKKVRRSYNEQFF. DNA for the CDR3: TGTGCCAGCAAAAAAGTCCGGAGGTCCTACAATGAGCAGTTCTTC.

The CDR3 is CASSTRQGAYYGYTF. CDR3 bases: TGTGCCAGCAGCACCCGACAGGGGGCTTACTATGGCTACACCTTC. The chain uses TRBV9 and TRBJ1-2; 10 positions match TRBD1. The germline V gene encodes CDR1 SGDLS and CDR2 YYNGEE. J lost 3 bases, V lost 4 bases, and 6 bases had no gene match. This CDR3 contains 15 residues.

This clone was counted a few times. CDR3 loop: CASSPHRGGDTEAFF. For the CDR3, the DNA is TGTGCCAGCAGCCCTCACAGGGGGGGAGACACTGAAGCTTTCTTT. The rearrangement uses TRBV9 and TRBJ1-1; 8 bases fit TRBD1. The length of the CDR3 is 15 residues. CDR1 and CDR2 (germline): SGDLS, YYNGEE. V lost 4 bases, J lost 3 bases, and 8 bases stayed unmatched.

This clone appeared many times. The V and J genes are TRBV7-9 and TRBJ2-4; TRBD2 matches at 10 bases. Germline CDR1 and CDR2: SEHNR and FQNEAQ (reference sequence). The CDR3 totals 14 residues. V lost 5 bases, J lost 4 bases, and 2 bases stayed unmatched. CDR3 loop: CASSPSGSKNIQYF. The CDR3 region has the DNA TGTGCCAGCAGCCCTAGCGGGAGTAAAAACATTCAGTACTTC.

The J gene is TRBJ2-4, the V gene TRBV9; D gene unclear. Per germline, CDR1 SGDLS and CDR2 YYNGEE. Trimming removed 1 base from V and 8 bases from J, with 10 bases in between. CDR3 size: 13 residues. CDR3 region: CASSVHRKDIQYF. The CDR3 DNA reads TGTGCCAGCAGCGTACATAGGAAGGACATTCAGTACTTC.

This chain joins TRBV6-1 and TRBJ2-7, with TRBD1 matching over 7 bases. The germline CDR1 and CDR2 sequences are MNHNS and SASEGT. The ends lost 5 bases at V and 3 bases at J; junction bases unmatched: 4. The CDR3 is 13 residues long. The CDR3 DNA sequence: TGTGCCAGCAGTCTAGGGGACAGCTACGAGCAGTACTTC. Protein sequence: CASSLGDSYEQYF.

This clone came up a few times. This chain joins TRBV14 and TRBJ2-1, with D possibly being TRBD2 (6 bases). Looked up from germline, CDR1 is SGHDN and CDR2 is FVKESK. CDR3 length: 15 residues. Trimming took 1 base from V and 6 from J, leaving 13 bases between them. The CDR3 DNA reads as TGTGCCAGCAGCCAAGCGGGGGTAGCTTCCAATGAGCAGTTCTTC. Protein sequence: CASSQAGVASNEQFF.

This clone showed up just a few times. The chain links TRBV7-3 to TRBJ2-3, with D hard to call. This CDR3 region has 14 residues. V lost 5 bases to trimming and J lost 9 bases, with 18 bases between them. Germline V gene lookup returns CDR1 SGHTA and CDR2 FQGTGA. CDR3 protein: CASSLHGGSRTQYF. CDR3 coding DNA: TGTGCCAGCAGCCTCCACGGCGGTTCGAGAACGCAGTATTTT.

This clone was observed a few times. This chain connects TRBV19 to TRBJ1-2; TRBD1 is a possible D gene (6 bases). Germline V gene sequence: CDR1 LNHDA, CDR2 SQIVND (reference sequence). The CDR3 has 14 residues. V lost 1 base, J lost 7 bases, and 13 bases lay in between. The CDR3 region has the DNA TGTGCCAGTAGTATAGGCACAGGGCTCGGTGGCTACACCTTC. This encodes CASSIGTGLGGYTF.

V usage is TRBV5-8 and J usage is TRBJ2-3; D may be TRBD1 or TRBD2 (6 bases each). The CDR3 has 15 residues. Per the germline V gene, CDR1 is SGHTS and CDR2 is YDEGEE. V was pared by 0 bases and J by 4 bases, with 12 bases between. The DNA of the CDR3 is TGTGCCAGCAGCTTGGGGGGGGCCGTTTCAGATACGCAGTATTTT. This translates into CASSLGGAVSDTQYF.

The V gene is TRBV29-1, the J gene TRBJ1-3, with D unresolved. V was clipped by 5 bases and J by 1 base, with 12 bases between them. This CDR3 is 14 amino acids long. Germline V gives CDR1 SQVTM, CDR2 ANQGSEA. The CDR3 nucleotides are TGCAGCGTTCTACTTCAGTTATCTGGAAACACCATATATTTT. This gives the protein CSVLLQLSGNTIYF.

This clone has more than one count but fewer than ten. The V call is TRBV7-9, the J call TRBJ2-5; no firm D call. V was pared by 1 base and J by 5 bases, with 5 bases between. This CDR3 comprises 12 residues. CDR1 and CDR2 (germline): SEHNR, FQNEAQ (reference sequence). The CDR3 here is CASSLVLETQYF. The CDR3 bases are TGTGCCAGCAGCTTAGTTTTGGAGACCCAGTACTTC.

This chain uses TRBV2 with TRBJ1-5; no reliable D call. The V gene's germline CDR1 is SNHLY and CDR2 FYNNEI. Trimming stripped 7 bases from V and 2 bases from J, with 9 bases between. This CDR3 contains 13 residues. The CDR3 DNA sequence: TGTGCCAGCAATTGGCAGGGCAATCAGCCCCAGCATTTT. Protein: CASNWQGNQPQHF.

In its sample, this clone was seen a few times. CDR3 DNA sequence: TGTGCCAGCACCGACAGACGGGCGAACACCGGGGAGCTGTTTTTT. It codes for CASTDRRANTGELFF. This rearrangement joins TRBV4-2 to TRBJ2-2, with D maybe TRBD1 (5 bases). Trimming removed 7 bases at V and 0 bases at J, with 12 bases between. Germline loops: CDR1 LGHNA, CDR2 YNFKEQ. This CDR3 comprises 15 residues.

In this sample, this clone turned up a few times. The same CDR3 also results from other DNA sequences found in this sample. V and J are TRBV15 and TRBJ1-3; no firm D call. CDR3 size: 15 residues. Per germline, CDR1 LNHNV and CDR2 YYDKDF (reference sequence). V was cut by 0 bases and J by 0 bases, with 6 bases left in between. The CDR3 region is CATSRDPGSGNTIYF. CDR3 in DNA: TGTGCCACCAGCAGAGATCCGGGCTCTGGAAACACCATATATTTT.

The chain uses TRBV28 and TRBJ2-6; weak D call: TRBD2 (6 bases). The CDR3 runs 15 residues. Deletions cut 7 bases from V and 2 bases from J, with 12 bases between. Germline V gene lookup returns CDR1 MDHEN and CDR2 SYDVKM. The CDR3 loop is CASKSSGAGANVLTF. CDR3 bases: TGTGCCAGCAAATCTTCGGGGGCTGGGGCCAACGTCCTGACTTTC.

The chain is built from TRBV7-3 and TRBJ1-2, with D possibly TRBD1 on 5 matching bases. The CDR3 spans 15 residues. Trimming took 1 base from V and 13 from J, leaving 22 bases between them. Germline V gene sequence: CDR1 SGHTA, CDR2 FQGTGA. CDR3 sequence (DNA): TGTGCCAGCAGCTTAAGGTCCCGTTCGACAGTCGAAAGCACCTTC. Translating it yields CASSLRSRSTVESTF. Filled out from reference TRBV7-3 and TRBJ1-2, the complete variable domain reads GAGVSQTPSNKVTEKGKYVELRCDPISGHTALYWYRQSLGQGPEFLIYFQGTGAADDSGLPNDRFFAVRPEGSVSTLKIQRTERGDSAVYLCASSLRSRSTVESTFGSGTRLTVV.

A few counts support this clone. The chain recombines TRBV5-1 with TRBJ2-5; D may correspond to TRBD1 or TRBD2 (6 bases each). The V end was cut by 4 bases, the J end by 3 bases, with 7 bases between. Per germline, CDR1 SGHRS and CDR2 YFSETQ. The CDR3 runs 12 residues. CDR3 sequence: CASSRGEETQYF. CDR3 in DNA: TGCGCCAGCAGCAGGGGGGAAGAGACCCAGTACTTC.

This chain links TRBV7-2 with TRBJ2-7, with D unresolved. Germline CDR1 SGHTA, CDR2 FQGNSA. V lost 4 bases, J lost 4 bases, and 11 bases lay in between. The CDR3 spans 13 residues. The CDR3 DNA follows: TGTGCCAGCAGCTCCACAAATCTATACGAGCAGTACTTC. This sequence encodes CASSSTNLYEQYF.

This clone was seen a few times. The chain carries TRBV18 and TRBJ1-1, with a possible D match to TRBD1 (5 bases). The CDR3 contains 14 residues. Germline V gene lookup returns CDR1 KGHSH and CDR2 LQKENI. The V and J ends lost 5 bases and 0 bases respectively, with 10 bases between them. As DNA, the CDR3 is TGTGCCAGCTCATCGACAGTCATGAACACTGAAGCTTTCTTT. Translating gives CASSSTVMNTEAFF.

This clone turned up a few times. The V gene is TRBV6-6, the J gene TRBJ2-7; possibly TRBD2 for D (5 bases). V was clipped by 3 bases and J by 0 bases, with 12 bases between them. Per the germline V gene, CDR1 is MNHNY and CDR2 is SVGAGI (reference sequence). The CDR3 consists of 15 residues. CDR3 residues: CASSYRSGGSYEQYF. The CDR3 nucleotides are TGTGCCAGCAGTTATCGTTCAGGAGGCTCCTACGAGCAGTACTTC.

This clone was observed a few times. The chain employs TRBV11-2 and TRBJ2-2, with TRBD2 matching over 9 bases. CDR1 and CDR2 from the germline V gene are SGHAT and FQNNGV. With 4 bases clipped from V and 9 bases from J, the junction kept 12 bases outside the gene matches. There are 16 residues in the CDR3. CDR3 region: CASSSVAGGRARELFF. In DNA, the CDR3 is TGTGCCAGCAGCTCAGTGGCCGGCGGGAGGGCCAGGGAGCTGTTTTTT.

This clone has a handful of counts. The V gene is TRBV19, the J gene TRBJ1-5; 7 bases are shared with TRBD1. Germline V gives CDR1 LNHDA, CDR2 SQIVND (reference sequence). The CDR3 totals 13 residues. V lost 4 bases to trimming and J lost 6 bases; unmatched junction nucleotides: 3. CDR3 sequence (DNA): TGTGCCAGTAGTACCCAGGGGGGTCAGCCCCAGCATTTT. Protein: CASSTQGGQPQHF.

This clone was recorded a few times. The chain couples TRBV25-1 to TRBJ2-7; TRBD1 agrees at 8 bases. CDR3 length: 15 amino acids. The germline CDR1 and CDR2 sequences are MGHDK and SYGVNS. The trim removed 2 bases at V and 2 bases at J, leaving 5 bases unmatched. CDR3 coding DNA: TGTGCCAGCAGTGAACGGACAGGGAATCCCTACGAGCAGTACTTC. This sequence encodes CASSERTGNPYEQYF.